This passage covers 3 T cell receptor beta chains from one sample sequenced in a study of cytomegalovirus exposure and HLA in healthy donors (dated by TCRdb to about 2017). Receptors were amplified or captured by the immunoSEQ multiplex PCR assay. A mixture of 60 forward primers for TCR Vbeta segments and 13 reverse primers for TCR Jbeta segments was used in the multiplex PCR. The clones in this table, taken by TCRdb from immuneACCESS, are in-frame only. Not every clone is retained; where verified, under half of the shortfall comes from an unresolved V gene, and the cause of the rest is unknown. The table kept for this sample lists just over 150,000 clones. The ten largest account for approximately 2% of the sample. Sequencing was performed on PBMCs. Receptor source: a man aged 30 to 45 in good health and CMV-seronegative.

The chain combines TRBV19 with TRBJ2-7; TRBD1 matches 9 bases. The CDR3 runs 14 residues. J lost 7 bases, V lost 4 bases, and 8 bases had no gene match. Per germline, CDR1 LNHDA and CDR2 SQIVND (reference sequence). Here the CDR3 reads CASSRDRERGEQYF. The DNA of the CDR3 is TGTGCCAGTAGTAGGGACAGGGAGAGAGGAGAGCAGTACTTC. The variable domain in full, completed from reference TRBV19 and TRBJ2-7, reads DGGITQSPKYLFRKEGQNVTLSCEQNLNHDAMYWYRQDPGQGLRLIYYSQIVNDFQKGDIAEGYSVSREKKESFPLTVTSAQKNPTAFYLCASSRDRERGEQYFGPGTRLTVT.

The CDR3 nucleotides read TGCGCCAGCAGCTCATCGACAGGCCCCAGCTCTGGAAACACCATATATTTT. It codes for CASSSSTGPSSGNTIYF. The rearrangement uses TRBV5-1 and TRBJ1-3; D may be TRBD1 (6 bases). Trimming stripped 3 bases from V and 0 bases from J, with 16 bases between. CDR1 SGHRS and CDR2 YFSETQ come from the germline V gene. CDR3 length: 17 amino acids.

The chain couples TRBV10-3 to TRBJ1-1; 7 positions match TRBD1. Looked up from germline, CDR1 is ENHRY and CDR2 is SYGVKD. V gave up 6 bases and J gave up 3 bases; unmatched junction bases: 4. The CDR3 contains 13 residues. The CDR3 DNA reads as TGTGCCATCAGAGGACAGGAAGACACTGAAGCTTTCTTT. It translates to CAIRGQEDTEAFF.